This T cell receptor beta chain stems from a study of shared clonotypes between healthy human individuals. On the study more broadly: The plates for each donor numbered three CD4 naive, three CD4 memory, two CD8 naive and one CD8 memory.

Study-wide findings and caveats: Clonotypes shared by all four donors outscored non-shared clonotypes in generation probability.

Only CD45RO-negative cells positively selected for CCR7 counted as naive CD8 cells, so terminally differentiated effector memory CD45RA+ cells were excluded. V was clipped by 4 bases and J by 4 bases, with 13 bases between them. The V gene's germline CDR1 is MGHRA and CDR2 YSYEKL. The CDR3 extends over 15 amino acids. In regard to this clone: Its target is not known.

Each sorted subset replicate got 200 ng genomic DNA, roughly 27,000 genomes. Methods used by the authors: Without quality scores, immunoSEQ junctional reads could not be filtered like full-length reads. Sequencing was performed with immunoSEQ multiplex PCR; in TCRdb, only in-frame clones are kept and a portion is missing. V, J and clone size reflect that table, while D and trimming were determined from the DNA. Here the sample spans hundreds of thousands of clones, about 96% being singletons. This sequence originates from a woman aged 30 to 39 in good health. The chain combines TRBV4-1 with TRBJ1-4; D is perhaps TRBD1 (6 bases). The specimen was naive CD8+ T cells sorted from blood. The CDR3 region is CASSRLGTLNEKLFF. The CDR3 DNA sequence: TGCGCCAGCAGCCGCCTCGGGACACTTAATGAAAAACTGTTTTTT.